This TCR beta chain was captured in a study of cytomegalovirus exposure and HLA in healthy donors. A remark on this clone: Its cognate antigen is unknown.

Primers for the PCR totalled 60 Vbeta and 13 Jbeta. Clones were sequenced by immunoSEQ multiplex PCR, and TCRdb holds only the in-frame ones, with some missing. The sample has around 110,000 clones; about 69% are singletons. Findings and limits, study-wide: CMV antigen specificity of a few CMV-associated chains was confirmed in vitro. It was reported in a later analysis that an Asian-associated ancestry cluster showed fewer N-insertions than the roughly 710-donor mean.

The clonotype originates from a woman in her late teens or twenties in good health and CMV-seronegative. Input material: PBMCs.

The CDR3 nucleotides are TGTGCCAGCAGTACCGCAGGCCTTGAAGCTTTCTTT. This translates into CASSTAGLEAFF. The chain is built from TRBV28 and TRBJ1-1; D remains unclear. Germline V gene sequence: CDR1 MDHEN, CDR2 SYDVKM. Trimming stripped 5 bases from V and 7 bases from J, with 11 bases between. The CDR3 spans 12 residues.